This is a list of T cell receptor beta chains from one sample in a study of CD4 T cells in relation to SARS-CoV-2 and coronaviruses. The method was immunoSEQ multiplex PCR; TCRdb's version includes in-frame clones alone and lacks a portion of them. In the table there are about 37,000 clones, 88% of which are singletons. The sequencing input was memory CD4+ T cells from PBMCs. These receptor sequences come from an adult with COVID-19. Both conserved end residues are part of each CDR3. The D gene is left open where the match is weak. A clone size is listed for some rows: how often the clone was seen (once, few, many), or a class if it is expanded.

v_gene	j_gene	abundance	len	d_gene	CDR3nt	CDR3aa
TRBV12-5	TRBJ1-2	once	15	-	TGTGCTAGTGGTCAACGCCCGGGACGGGGACTAGGCTACACCTTC	CASGQRPGRGLGYTF
TRBV18	TRBJ2-7	-	14	-	TGTGCCAGCTCAGAGCTCGAGGGGGCCTACGAGCAGTACTTC	CASSELEGAYEQYF
TRBV21-1	TRBJ2-5	-	17	-	TGTGCCAGCAGCAACTACGCGACGCTCCCCCTAGGAGAGACCCAGTACTTC	CASSNYATLPLGETQYF
TRBV19	TRBJ1-5	-	16	-	TGTGCCAGTAGTATAAACCCCCCGGGGTCGAATCAGCCCCAGCATTTT	CASSINPPGSNQPQHF
TRBV7-9	TRBJ2-5	-	12	-	TGTGCCAGCAGCTTAGTCGGTGAGACCCAGTACTTC	CASSLVGETQYF
TRBV7-8	TRBJ1-2	-	14	-	TGTGCCAGCAGCCTTTTCGGACAATCCTATGGCTACACCTTC	CASSLFGQSYGYTF
TRBV3-1/TRBV3-2	TRBJ1-2	-	14	TRBD1	TGTGCCAGCAGTCGACAGGGCTCTAACTATGGCTACACCTTC	CASSRQGSNYGYTF
TRBV19	TRBJ2-5	-	16	-	TGTGCCAGTACCCCGACTCAGGGACACGGGATGGGGGCCCAGTACTTC	CASTPTQGHGMGAQYF
TRBV5-1	TRBJ1-2	once	14	TRBD1	TGCGCCAGCAGCTTGGGACAGGGTAACTATGGCTACACCTTC	CASSLGQGNYGYTF
TRBV19	TRBJ2-7	-	15	TRBD1	TGTGCCAGTAGTATCTCCGGGACAGAGTTGTACGAGCAGTACTTC	CASSISGTELYEQYF
TRBV24-1	TRBJ2-1	-	13	-	TGTGCCACCAGTGATTCGTCAACCAATGAGCAGTTCTTC	CATSDSSTNEQFF
TRBV7-2	TRBJ2-1	-	12	-	TGTGCCAGCAGCTTATATGCCCAGGAGCAGTTCTTC	CASSLYAQEQFF
TRBV6-1	TRBJ1-6	-	19	TRBD1	TGTGCCAGCAGTGGAACAGGGGGCGCGGGTAGCTCCTATAATTCACCCCTCCACTTT	CASSGTGGAGSSYNSPLHF
TRBV5-1	TRBJ2-5	once	16	-	TGCGCCAGCAGCGGGGGACGACTGGCGGGCCAAGAGACCCAGTACTTC	CASSGGRLAGQETQYF
TRBV3-1/TRBV3-2	TRBJ1-4	few	14	-	TGTGCCAGCAGCCAAGCCCGGGGATGGGAAAAACTGTTTTTT	CASSQARGWEKLFF
TRBV7-2	TRBJ2-7	-	15	TRBD1	TGTGCCAGCAGCAACCGGGACAGGGGCCCCTACGAGCAGTACTTC	CASSNRDRGPYEQYF